This T cell receptor (beta chain) appears in the sequencing data of a study of OX40 agonist ivuxolimab in advanced cancers. Study context: Head and neck, renal cell, melanoma or hepatocellular carcinoma were the cancers that dose-escalation patients had. Partial responses were seen in three patients, one with hepatocellular carcinoma and two with cutaneous melanoma. At around 81% male, the cohort had a mean age of about 60 years, ranging from about 23 to 79. Broader study findings: Low clonal expansion, among the lowest seen, marked partial responders at 0.1-3.0 mg/kg.

Turning to this clone: Its specificity is unknown.

TCRdb's table, derived via immunoSEQ multiplex PCR, lists solely in-frame clones and lacks some. The sample has approximately 81,000 clones; more than 85% are singletons. The CDR3 has 18 residues. Per germline, CDR1 MGHRA and CDR2 YSYEKL. Trimming stripped 0 bases from V and 3 bases from J, with 17 bases between. The sequences come from CD4+ or CD8+ T cells sorted from blood, collected in a trial of the OX40 agonist ivuxolimab. The chain carries TRBV4-1 and TRBJ2-2, with a weak D call TRBD1 (6 bases). The source of this sequence is an adult with an advanced solid tumor such as melanoma, head and neck, liver or kidney cancer. The DNA of the CDR3 is TGCGCCAGCAGCCAAGATCACCCCCCCAGGGGCTACACCGGGGAGCTGTTTTTT. Protein: CASSQDHPPRGYTGELFF.